Detailed here is one T cell receptor (beta chain). No antigen is known for it. Sequence at one end of the junction differs from germline and may be a read error. This specimen comes from a study of blood T cells in healthy people across ages. The overall study: Through template switching, about one barcoded beta molecule was captured per two T cells, as measured in model experiments.

Each donor's blood draw was 7.5 to 10 milliliters of peripheral blood. Alongside a J-beta primer mix, a sample-barcoded 5' primer served in a second PCR lasting roughly 6 to 12 cycles. Paired-end reads containing CDR3 totaled no fewer than 2.5 million for each sample. MiXCR, applied by TCRdb to the 5' RACE reads, yields one record per CDR3 protein. The table records 720,000 or so distinct CDR3 sequences, roughly two fifths of them present only once. The study's findings and limits: Naive and antigen-experienced cells were not separated, limiting conclusive comparison.

The specimen was blood. This TCR came from an older man in good health.

The CDR3 region has the DNA TGTGCCGGCAGCTTGAGGCTAGCGGGAGGGACAGATACGCAGTATTTT. It encodes CAGSLRLAGGTDTQYF. The V and J genes are TRBV7-2 and TRBJ2-3; 12 bases map to TRBD2. The length of the CDR3 is 16 residues. Germline CDR1 and CDR2: SGHTA and FQGNSA.